The next 12 T cell receptor beta chains were all read from a single sample in a study of T cell responses to AZD1222 COVID-19 vaccine. Here immunoSEQ multiplex PCR was the method, and the copy in TCRdb shows in-frame clones only, minus some. The table has 150,000 to 200,000 clones, 80% to 90% seen once. The sequencing used peripheral blood, collected on day 0 of MenACWY control vaccination. The receptors were sampled from an adult in good health.

The rearrangement uses TRBV3-1 (or the pseudogene TRBV3-2) and TRBJ2-3; 7 nucleotides match TRBD1. CDR1 and CDR2 from the germline V gene are LGHDT and YNNKEL (reference sequence). Losses at the gene ends were 1 base for V and 0 bases for J; bases not matched to a gene: 1. This CDR3 region has 15 residues. Here the CDR3 DNA reads TGTGCCAGCAGCCAAGGGACAGGTAGCACAGATACGCAGTATTTT. It specifies CASSQGTGSTDTQYF.

The V gene is TRBV7-9, the J gene TRBJ2-4; weak D call: TRBD1 (5 bases). In germline, CDR1 is SEHNR, CDR2 FQNEAQ (reference sequence). V gave up 5 bases and J gave up 2 bases, with 13 bases separating them. The CDR3 sequence is 15 residues long. CDR3 sequence: CASSAVGASKNIQYF. The CDR3, as DNA: TGTGCCAGCAGCGCAGTAGGGGCATCCAAAAACATTCAGTACTTC. The full variable domain, its missing parts supplied by reference TRBV7-9 and TRBJ2-4, is DTGVSQNPRHKITKRGQNVTFRCDPISEHNRLYWYRQTLGQGPEFLTYFQNEAQLEKSRLLSDRFSAERPKGSFSTLEIQRTEQGDSAMYLCASSAVGASKNIQYFGAGTRLSVL.

The rearrangement uses TRBV29-1 and TRBJ1-2; the D gene is possibly TRBD1 (5 bases). V was pared by 5 bases and J by 4 bases, with 14 bases between. This CDR3 comprises 13 residues. Germline lookup yields CDR1 SQVTM and CDR2 ANQGSEA. The CDR3 protein is CSVRGGGGYGYTF. In DNA form, the CDR3 reads TGCAGCGTTCGTGGGGGGGGTGGCTATGGCTACACCTTC.

CDR3 nucleotide sequence: TGTGCCAGCAGTGAAGGGGCGACGGGGGCCAACGTCCTGACTTTC. Protein: CASSEGATGANVLTF. The chain recombines TRBV2 with TRBJ2-6; no definite D call. Germline V lookup: CDR1 SNHLY, CDR2 FYNNEI. This CDR3 has 15 amino acids. V lost 1 base to trimming and J lost 4 bases, with 8 bases between them.

As concerns this clone: The junction differs from germline at one of its ends, possibly a read error. This sequence joins TRBV5-1 and TRBJ2-7; no clear D gene. Germline V gene sequence: CDR1 SGHRS, CDR2 YFSETQ. This CDR3 comprises 8 residues. The CDR3 DNA is TGCGCCAGCGGACCTTGGGACTTC. Residues: CASGPWDF.

The chain employs TRBV19 and TRBJ1-5; 8 bases are shared with TRBD1. Per the germline V gene, CDR1 is LNHDA and CDR2 is SQIVND (reference sequence). J was trimmed by 7 bases and V by 6 bases; bases with no gene match: 8. This CDR3 contains 14 residues. As DNA, the CDR3 is TGTGCCAGTAGCCGCACAGGGGGAGAGCAGCCCCAGCATTTT. Translation gives CASSRTGGEQPQHF.

The chain links TRBV9 to TRBJ2-7, with 9 bases matching TRBD1. Germline V gene sequence: CDR1 SGDLS, CDR2 YYNGEE. The length of the CDR3 is 14 residues. V dropped 4 bases and J dropped 2; count of bases not matched to a gene: 4. The chain's CDR3 is CASSPRTGAYEQYF. In DNA form, the CDR3 reads TGTGCCAGCAGCCCGAGGACAGGGGCCTACGAGCAGTACTTC.

V gene TRBV2 combines with J gene TRBJ2-2; the D is unclear. The CDR3 is 11 residues long. The V end lost 8 bases, the J end lost 8 bases, and 9 bases lay between the germline ends. Germline CDR1 and CDR2: SNHLY and FYNNEI. CDR3 region: CASRGQGELFF. Here the CDR3 DNA reads TGTGCCAGCCGAGGCCAGGGGGAGCTGTTTTTT.

This chain connects TRBV4-3 to TRBJ2-7; 7 bases are a match to TRBD2. V shed 4 bases and J 3 bases; nucleotides not matched to a gene: 9. This CDR3 is built from 15 residues. Germline V gene lookup returns CDR1 LGHNA and CDR2 YSLEER. The CDR3 coding sequence is TGCGCCAGCAGCCCCGGGAACACGGGGGGCTACGAGCAGTACTTC. Its protein product is CASSPGNTGGYEQYF.

This rearrangement joins TRBV6-5 to TRBJ1-6; D ambiguous. The CDR3 sequence is 14 residues long. Looked up from germline, CDR1 is MNHEY and CDR2 is SVGAGI. The V and J ends lost 6 bases and 7 bases respectively, with 13 bases between them. The CDR3 DNA reads as TGTGCCAGCAGCGGCGTCCTTAACAATTCACCCCTCCACTTT. It translates to CASSGVLNNSPLHF.

This clone was picked up a small number of times. CDR3 sequence: CAWSTLAGDYNEQFF. In nucleotides, the CDR3 is TGTGCCTGGAGTACACTAGCGGGGGACTACAATGAGCAGTTCTTC. V gene TRBV30 combines with J gene TRBJ2-1; TRBD2 agrees at 11 bases. Germline V lookup: CDR1 GTSNPN, CDR2 SVGIG (reference sequence). V shed 2 bases, J shed 3 bases, and the junction held 3 bases outside the gene matches. The CDR3 covers 15 residues.

V and J are TRBV29-1 and TRBJ1-5; 10 bases are shared with TRBD1. CDR1 and CDR2 from the germline V gene are SQVTM and ANQGSEA. This CDR3 has 14 amino acids. V trimming: 7 bases; J trimming: 1 base; junction bases outside the gene matches: 4. For the CDR3, the DNA is TGCAGCGCCCGGACAGGGGGGAGCAATCAGCCCCAGCATTTT. Translating gives CSARTGGSNQPQHF.